The 25 T cell receptor beta chains in this list originate from one sample, sequenced in a study of shared T cell receptors in the human thymus. The assay was immunoSEQ multiplex PCR, and TCRdb's table has in-frame clones only and misses some. Among hundreds of thousands of clones listed, over 75% were seen once. The sample was also reused in another study, on human thymus T cells.

The sample was thymocytes. Receptors were obtained from a boy less than two years old with a congenital heart defect.

This chain uses TRBV10-3 with TRBJ2-7, with unresolved D. Trimming left V 4 bases short and J 0 bases short, with 10 bases between. Germline-derived CDR1 and CDR2 are ENHRY and SYGVKD. The CDR3 consists of 14 residues. In DNA, the CDR3 is TGTGCCATCAGTGTCCCGAACAGCTCCTACGAGCAGTACTTC. Translated: CAISVPNSSYEQYF.

The V gene is TRBV7-9, the J gene TRBJ2-2, with 10 bases aligning to TRBD2. The CDR3 is 19 amino acids. The V gene end was trimmed by 2 bases and the J gene end by 3 bases; junction bases not matched to a gene: 12. Germline values: CDR1 SEHNR, CDR2 FQNEAQ (reference sequence). The CDR3 sequence is CASSLRSGLAGAYTGELFF. The CDR3 coding sequence is TGTGCCAGCAGCTTAAGGTCGGGCCTAGCGGGGGCCTACACCGGGGAGCTGTTTTTT.

This clone appeared once. The chain combines TRBV28 with TRBJ2-3, with TRBD1 identical over 10 bases. V shed 5 bases and J 3 bases; nucleotides not matched to a gene: 5. Germline assignment: CDR1 MDHEN and CDR2 SYDVKM. CDR3 length: 15 residues. CDR3 loop: CASSPPGQGTDTQYF. CDR3 sequence (DNA): TGTGCCAGCAGTCCTCCGGGACAGGGGACAGATACGCAGTATTTT.

CDR3 bases: TGTGCCAGCAGTGGCCGACAGGGGAGGAGGACTGAAGCTTTCTTT. It codes for CASSGRQGRRTEAFF. The chain combines TRBV28 with TRBJ1-1; TRBD1 matches 8 bases. The CDR3 has 15 amino acids. CDR1 is MDHEN and CDR2 is SYDVKM in the germline V gene. After removal of 5 bases from V and 5 bases from J, the junction contained 10 bases not matched to a gene. The entire variable domain, with the rest obtained from reference TRBV28 and TRBJ1-1, is as follows: DVKVTQSSRYLVKRTGEKVFLECVQDMDHENMFWYRQDPGLGLRLIYFSYDVKMKEKGDIPEGYSVSREKKERFSLILESASTNQTSMYLCASSGRQGRRTEAFFGQGTRLTVV.

J is TRBJ1-5 and V is TRBV27, with 9 bases lining up with TRBD1. Per the germline V gene, CDR1 is MNHEY and CDR2 is SMNVEV (reference sequence). V dropped 4 bases and J dropped 0; count of bases not matched to a gene: 10. This CDR3 contains 18 residues. CDR3 sequence reads: CASSSLGTGSGSNQPQHF. CDR3 nucleotides: TGTGCCAGCAGTTCACTCGGGACAGGGAGCGGTAGCAATCAGCCCCAGCATTTT.

V and J are TRBV6-5 and TRBJ2-7; D may be TRBD2 (6 bases). The V end was cut by 6 bases, the J end by 0 bases, with 12 bases between. CDR3 length: 14 amino acids. Germline V lookup: CDR1 MNHEY, CDR2 SVGAGI. As DNA, the CDR3 is TGTGCCAGCAGCCCTAGCGTAAACTCCTACGAGCAGTACTTC. Its translation is CASSPSVNSYEQYF.

This chain connects TRBV4-3 to TRBJ1-5, with D unclear. The CDR3 contains 16 residues. CDR1 LGHNA and CDR2 YSLEER come from the germline V gene. Between the trimmed V and J ends, which lost 1 base and 4 bases, there was a span of 14 bases. The CDR3 region is CASSQARGLGNQPQHF. CDR3 nucleotides: TGCGCCAGCAGCCAAGCGCGAGGGCTTGGGAATCAGCCCCAGCATTTT.

The V and J genes are TRBV19 and TRBJ1-2; D is uncertain. Trimming cost V 4 bases and J 6 bases, with 9 bases left between them. Germline lookup yields CDR1 LNHDA and CDR2 SQIVND (reference sequence). This CDR3 contains 12 residues. This CDR3 reads CASSTPFDGYTF. Here the CDR3 DNA reads TGTGCCAGTAGTACCCCGTTTGATGGCTACACCTTC. Full variable domain (rest looked up from reference TRBV19 and TRBJ1-2): DGGITQSPKYLFRKEGQNVTLSCEQNLNHDAMYWYRQDPGQGLRLIYYSQIVNDFQKGDIAEGYSVSREKKESFPLTVTSAQKNPTAFYLCASSTPFDGYTFGSGTRLTVV.

Comments on this clone: The sample holds other DNA sequences that translate to the same CDR3. The chain employs TRBV6-1 and TRBJ1-5; D is ambiguous. Trimming left V 3 bases short and J 2 bases short, with 8 bases between. This CDR3 is 14 amino acids long. In germline, CDR1 is MNHNS, CDR2 SASEGT. The CDR3 DNA follows: TGTGCCAGCAGTGACAGGTCAGGCAATCAGCCCCAGCATTTT. This encodes CASSDRSGNQPQHF.

This clone was recorded once. CDR3: CASSQVLKGLAAKTSSYEQYF. CDR3 DNA sequence: TGCGCCAGCAGCCAAGTTCTGAAGGGGCTAGCGGCCAAAACGAGCTCCTACGAGCAGTACTTC. The chain carries TRBV4-1 and TRBJ2-7, with 7 bases lining up with TRBD2. The CDR3 runs to 21 residues. Germline CDR1 and CDR2: MGHRA and YSYEKL. The J segment lost 0 bases and the V segment lost 1 base, leaving 21 bases of the junction unmatched.

This chain connects TRBV11-3 to TRBJ1-5, with 11 positions matching TRBD1. This CDR3 spans 17 amino acids. Per the germline V gene, CDR1 is SGHNT and CDR2 is YENEEA. The V and J ends lost 1 base and 3 bases, in that order; junction bases with no gene match: 5. This chain's CDR3 is CASSLAWTGGINQPQHF. The CDR3 nucleotides read TGTGCCAGCAGCTTAGCCTGGACAGGGGGCATCAATCAGCCCCAGCATTTT.

CDR3 region: CASSRPPLQGRGEKLFF. CDR3 nucleotide sequence: TGTGCCAGTAGTCGCCCCCCTTTACAGGGGAGAGGAGAAAAACTGTTTTTT. The V and J genes are TRBV19 and TRBJ1-4; 7 bases are shared with TRBD1. Unmatched junction bases numbered 17, after V lost 5 bases and J lost 8 bases. CDR3 length equals 17 residues. CDR1 and CDR2 from the germline V gene are LNHDA and SQIVND (reference sequence).

V gene TRBV5-1 combines with J gene TRBJ2-1; perhaps TRBD2 as D (7 bases). Germline CDR1 and CDR2: SGHRS and YFSETQ. This CDR3 has 17 residues. The V end lost 0 bases, the J end lost 10 bases, and 23 bases lay between the germline ends. Here the CDR3 DNA reads TGCGCCAGCAGCTTGGATTGGGGGGAGGGCAGGGGCGGGGAGCAGTTCTTC. As protein: CASSLDWGEGRGGEQFF. Full variable domain (remainder filled in from reference TRBV5-1 and TRBJ2-1): KAGVTQTPRYLIKTRGQQVTLSCSPISGHRSVSWYQQTPGQGLQFLFEYFSETQRNKGNFPGRFSGRQFSNSRSEMNVSTLELGDSALYLCASSLDWGEGRGGEQFFGPGTRLTVL.

This rearrangement joins TRBV28 to TRBJ2-7; the match to TRBD1 covers 7 bases. V was pared by 5 bases and J by 2 bases, with 9 bases of the junction left unmatched. This CDR3 has 15 amino acids. From germline, CDR1 is MDHEN and CDR2 SYDVKM. CDR3 loop: CASSQQGFRTYEQYF. CDR3 nucleotide sequence: TGTGCCAGCAGTCAACAGGGGTTTCGAACCTACGAGCAGTACTTC.

The chain combines TRBV5-6 with TRBJ2-7; 7 nucleotides line up with TRBD1. J gave up 3 bases and V 1 base, and 13 bases lay outside the gene matches. Germline V gives CDR1 SGHDT, CDR2 YYEEEE. The CDR3 length is 17 residues. Written as DNA, the CDR3 is TGTGCCAGCAGCTTGCGTCCGGCCGACAGGGCGGACTACGAGCAGTACTTC. Its protein is CASSLRPADRADYEQYF. Together with reference TRBV5-6 and TRBJ2-7, the CDR3 gives the full variable domain: DAGVTQSPTHLIKTRGQQVTLRCSPKSGHDTVSWYQQALGQGPQFIFQYYEEEERQRGNFPDRFSGHQFPNYSSELNVNALLLGDSALYLCASSLRPADRADYEQYFGPGTRLTVT.

V gene TRBV7-8 combines with J gene TRBJ1-1, with unresolved D. Germline CDR1 and CDR2: SGHVS and FQNEAQ. Trimming took off 5 bases at V and 11 bases at J, with 21 bases between the two ends. The CDR3 consists of 14 residues. As DNA, the CDR3 is TGTGCCAGCAGCCCACCAGTGGGAGCTGTACCGGCTTTCTTT. It yields the protein CASSPPVGAVPAFF.

The genes are TRBV5-8 and TRBJ2-5; 9 bases line up with TRBD1. The CDR3 sequence is 16 residues long. The germline CDR1 and CDR2 sequences are SGHTS and YDEGEE. V lost 4 bases and J lost 0; bases outside the gene matches: 7. The CDR3 here is CASSGQGSVYQETQYF. The CDR3 DNA sequence: TGTGCCAGCAGCGGACAGGGGAGCGTGTACCAAGAGACCCAGTACTTC. The full variable domain, completed using reference TRBV5-8 and TRBJ2-5, is EAGVTQSPTHLIKTRGQQATLRCSPISGHTSVYWYQQALGLGLQFLLWYDEGEERNRGNFPPRFSGRQFPNYSSELNVNALELEDSALYLCASSGQGSVYQETQYFGPGTRLLVL.

The genes are TRBV14 and TRBJ1-3; D not resolved. This CDR3 contains 17 residues. Germline V gene sequence: CDR1 SGHDN, CDR2 FVKESK. The germline V and J ends were trimmed by 0 bases and 0 bases, with 12 bases remaining between them. CDR3 loop: CASSQDSGQNSGNTIYF. Here the CDR3 DNA reads TGTGCCAGCAGCCAAGATAGTGGGCAGAACTCTGGAAACACCATATATTTT.

This clone is a singleton in its sample. The rearrangement links TRBV11-2 to TRBJ2-1, with 8 bases lining up with TRBD1. The V and J ends lost 5 bases and 9 bases, in that order; junction bases with no gene match: 6. Germline CDR1 is SGHAT and CDR2 is FQNNGV. CDR3 size: 13 residues. In DNA, the CDR3 is TGTGCCAGCAGCGACAACAGGGGGACTGAGCAGTTCTTC. Encoded protein: CASSDNRGTEQFF.

The rearrangement uses TRBV28 and TRBJ2-5; TRBD2 matches at 13 bases. The V gene's germline CDR1 is MDHEN and CDR2 SYDVKM. CDR3 length equals 16 residues. Losses at the gene ends were 5 bases for V and 4 bases for J; bases not matched to a gene: 7. CDR3 sequence (DNA): TGTGCCAGCAGTCCCCCCCGGACTAGCGGGGGAGAGACCCAGTACTTC. Translating gives CASSPPRTSGGETQYF.

The genes are TRBV5-1 and TRBJ2-5, with TRBD2 identical over 10 bases. This CDR3 is built from 22 residues. With 1 base clipped from V and 2 bases from J, the junction kept 23 bases outside the gene matches. The germline V gene has CDR1 SGHRS and CDR2 YFSETQ. CDR3 sequence: CASSLTTPQLTSSGRRQETQYF. The CDR3 DNA is TGCGCCAGCAGCTTGACGACCCCGCAGCTTACCTCTAGCGGGAGAAGGCAAGAGACCCAGTACTTC.

V is TRBV10-3 and J is TRBJ1-6, with 8 bases that match TRBD1. CDR1 is ENHRY and CDR2 is SYGVKD in the germline V gene. V lost 8 bases to trimming and J lost 10 bases; unmatched junction nucleotides: 25. There are 19 residues in the CDR3. CDR3 sequence (DNA): TGTGCCATCGGAAGTGGTAAGGTGGACAGGGTAAAGTTAGGATCACCCCTCCACTTT. Translated, it gives CAIGSGKVDRVKLGSPLHF.

This rearrangement joins TRBV7-9 to TRBJ1-5, with D perhaps matching TRBD1 (5 bases). Germline V gene data show CDR1 as SEHNR and CDR2 as FQNEAQ (reference sequence). The CDR3 covers 16 residues. V shed 1 base and J shed 6 bases, with 16 bases lying between them. The CDR3 coding sequence is TGTGCCAGCAGCTTAGAACGATCGGGGGAATTTCAGCCCCAGCATTTT. Translation gives CASSLERSGEFQPQHF.

The J gene is TRBJ2-3, the V gene TRBV28; 13 bases fit TRBD2. Germline assignment: CDR1 MDHEN and CDR2 SYDVKM. V shed 6 bases and J 1 base; nucleotides not matched to a gene: 10. CDR3 size: 18 residues. CDR3 loop: CASRKGLAGSLGTDTQYF. Here the CDR3 DNA reads TGTGCCAGCAGGAAGGGACTAGCGGGGAGTCTTGGCACAGATACGCAGTATTTT.

This chain joins TRBV19 and TRBJ2-1, with D tentatively TRBD2 (5 bases). Trimming removed 6 bases at V and 8 bases at J, with 11 bases between. The CDR3 runs to 12 residues. The germline V gene has CDR1 LNHDA and CDR2 SQIVND (reference sequence). CDR3 sequence (DNA): TGTGCCAGTAGGGGTGTGAGGGATGAGCAGTTCTTC. Its protein product is CASRGVRDEQFF.